The 22 T cell receptor beta chains below all came from one sample that was sequenced in a study of T cells in Graves' hyperthyroidism and ophthalmopathy. Template material for amplifying TCR beta CDR3 regions consisted of RNA transcripts. The TCR CDR3 was amplified in a first-round RT-PCR using the HTBI primer set. A single record per CDR3 protein comes from TCRdb applying MiXCR to the multiplex PCR reads. Of hundreds of thousands of distinct CDR3 sequences in the sample, approximately 22% are singletons; the top ten hold 49%. The sample comprised blood. The receptors were sampled from a woman between 70 and 85 years old with Graves' ophthalmopathy.

The V and J genes are TRBV24-1 and TRBJ2-6, with D perhaps TRBD2 (6 bases). CDR1 KGHDR and CDR2 SFDVKD come from the germline V gene. The CDR3 covers 18 residues. V was pared by 4 bases and J by 1 base, with 16 bases between. CDR3 bases: TGTGCCACCAGTGACACGGGACTCTCAGCTTCTGGGGCCAACGTCCTGACTTTC. This sequence encodes CATSDTGLSASGANVLTF.

This clonotype was detected ten times or more. The chain couples TRBV12-3 or TRBV12-4 to TRBJ1-1, with D perhaps TRBD1 (5 bases). Trimming stripped 8 bases from V and 0 bases from J, with 19 bases between. The CDR3 is made up of 16 amino acids. CDR3 loop: CASLRGANRMNTEAFF. CDR3 in DNA: TGTGCCAGCCTCCGAGGGGCAAATCGTATGAACACTGAAGCTTTCTTT.

CDR3 residues: CSASIDRVFYGYTF. The CDR3 bases are TGCAGTGCTAGCATCGACAGGGTATTCTATGGCTACACCTTC. The rearrangement uses TRBV20-1 and TRBJ1-2, with 7 nucleotides matching TRBD1. Per the germline V gene, CDR1 is DFQATT and CDR2 is SNEGSKA (reference sequence). V lost 3 bases to trimming and J lost 4 bases; unmatched junction nucleotides: 8. This CDR3 comprises 14 residues.

The rearrangement links TRBV30 to TRBJ2-3; possible D gene TRBD1, 6 bases. Trimming took 0 bases from V and 10 from J, leaving 11 bases between them. The CDR3 extends over 12 amino acids. Germline lookup yields CDR1 GTSNPN and CDR2 SVGIG (reference sequence). This chain's CDR3 is CAWSVQGSAQYF. In nucleotides, the CDR3 is TGTGCCTGGAGTGTACAGGGTAGCGCGCAGTATTTT.

This clonotype showed up just a few times. This sequence joins TRBV6-5 and TRBJ1-6; D possibly corresponds to TRBD1 (6 bases). CDR3 length: 16 residues. Germline V CDR1 and CDR2: MNHEY, SVGAGI. The ends were cut back, 3 bases at V and 1 base at J, with 10 bases in the middle. In DNA form, the CDR3 reads TGTGCCAGCAGTTATCTGGGGGCGTCCTATAATTCACCCCTCCACTTT. Protein sequence: CASSYLGASYNSPLHF.

This clonotype turned up a few times. J is TRBJ1-6 and V is TRBV27, with 7 bases aligning to TRBD1. The CDR3 runs 15 residues. Germline lookup yields CDR1 MNHEY and CDR2 SMNVEV (reference sequence). Unmatched junction bases numbered 10, after V lost 7 bases and J lost 7 bases. The CDR3 reads CASTLDRERNSPLHF. In DNA, the CDR3 is TGTGCCAGCACCCTCGACAGGGAACGAAATTCACCCCTCCACTTT.

In this sample, this clonotype turned up a few times. The chain carries TRBV6-2 or TRBV6-3 and TRBJ1-2; no definite D call. The ends were cut back, 4 bases at V and 5 bases at J, with 14 bases in the middle. CDR1 is MNHEY, CDR2 SVGEGT, per germline. This CDR3 comprises 14 residues. The CDR3 reads CASSSSTLIYGYTF. The CDR3, as DNA: TGTGCCAGCAGTTCCAGTACCCTTATATATGGCTACACCTTC.

J is TRBJ2-7 and V is TRBV20-1, with 11 positions matching TRBD2. Germline loops: CDR1 DFQATT, CDR2 SNEGSKA (reference sequence). The CDR3 length is 14 residues. Trimming cost V 4 bases and J 4 bases; bases outside gene matches: 6. The CDR3 is CSAKELAGVYEQYF. The CDR3 DNA sequence: TGCAGTGCTAAGGAACTAGCGGGAGTATACGAGCAGTACTTC.

The rearrangement uses TRBV11-2 and TRBJ2-2; D may be TRBD1 (5 bases). V lost 5 bases, J lost 6 bases, and 10 bases lay in between. The CDR3 is 13 amino acids. Per the germline V gene, CDR1 is SGHAT and CDR2 is FQNNGV. In DNA form, the CDR3 reads TGTGCCAGCAGCGTGGACATAGCCGGGGAGCTGTTTTTT. It codes for CASSVDIAGELFF.

This clonotype was observed a handful of times. The rearrangement joins TRBV10-2 to TRBJ1-1; 7 bases are shared with TRBD1. J was trimmed by 4 bases and V by 4 bases; bases with no gene match: 9. This CDR3 region has 15 residues. Germline CDR1 WSHSY, CDR2 SAAADI. CDR3 nucleotides: TGCGCCAGCAGTGGGGACAGCCCTTGGGGCACTGAAGCTTTCTTT. This codes for CASSGDSPWGTEAFF.

The V gene is TRBV2, the J gene TRBJ1-2; perhaps TRBD1 as D (5 bases). The CDR3 sequence is 15 residues long. Germline V gives CDR1 SNHLY, CDR2 FYNNEI. V gave up 6 bases and J gave up 3 bases, with 17 bases separating them. CDR3 loop: CASRNGHSGDYGYTF. The CDR3 nucleotides read TGTGCCAGCAGGAACGGACATTCTGGGGACTATGGCTACACCTTC.

In this sample, this clonotype turned up a few times. The chain couples TRBV11-3 to TRBJ2-2; 7 bases align to TRBD2. Germline assignment: CDR1 SGHNT and CDR2 YENEEA. There are 16 residues in the CDR3. V lost 5 bases and J lost 6; bases outside the gene matches: 12. CDR3 sequence (DNA): TGTGCCAGCAGCCCGGAGGGAGGGCCCAACGCCGGGGAGCTGTTTTTT. Protein product: CASSPEGGPNAGELFF.

This clonotype was picked up a small number of times. V and J are TRBV19 and TRBJ1-2; 10 positions match TRBD1. Per the germline V gene, CDR1 is LNHDA and CDR2 is SQIVND (reference sequence). The CDR3 covers 13 residues. Trimming removed 7 bases from V and 4 bases from J; junction bases left unmatched: 3. The CDR3 reads CASMTGGGYGYTF. The CDR3 nucleotides are TGTGCCAGTATGACAGGGGGCGGCTATGGCTACACCTTC. Together with reference TRBV19 and TRBJ1-2, the CDR3 gives the full variable domain: DGGITQSPKYLFRKEGQNVTLSCEQNLNHDAMYWYRQDPGQGLRLIYYSQIVNDFQKGDIAEGYSVSREKKESFPLTVTSAQKNPTAFYLCASMTGGGYGYTFGSGTRLTVV.

The V call is TRBV18, the J call TRBJ1-1, with D hard to call. Germline V gene data show CDR1 as KGHSH and CDR2 as LQKENI. V lost 3 bases and J 4 bases, leaving 6 bases between the germline ends. This CDR3 contains 12 residues. The chain's CDR3 is CASSPQITEAFF. CDR3 coding DNA: TGTGCCAGCTCACCGCAGATCACTGAAGCTTTCTTT.

This clonotype was counted many times. The DNA for the CDR3 is TGTGCCAGCAGTTTTCGAGCTAGCGGGAGTTCCTACGAGCAGTACTTC. The encoded protein is CASSFRASGSSYEQYF. The chain recombines TRBV27 with TRBJ2-7; TRBD2 matches 10 bases. Germline V gene lookup returns CDR1 MNHEY and CDR2 SMNVEV (reference sequence). The CDR3 sequence is 16 residues long. Trimming cost V 3 bases and J 1 base; bases outside gene matches: 6.

This clonotype was detected ten times or more. The chain is built from TRBV10-3 and TRBJ1-1; tentatively, D is TRBD1 (6 bases). This CDR3 comprises 14 residues. Trimming shortened V by 3 bases and J by 1 base, and 9 bases separated the two germline ends. CDR1 ENHRY and CDR2 SYGVKD come from the germline V gene. CDR3 sequence reads: CAISDAGANTEAFF. Here the CDR3 DNA reads TGTGCCATCAGTGACGCAGGGGCGAACACTGAAGCTTTCTTT.

This clonotype was counted ten times or more. The chain is built from TRBV6-1 and TRBJ2-2, with D perhaps matching TRBD1 or TRBD2 (5 bases each). Germline assignment: CDR1 MNHNS and CDR2 SASEGT. V lost 6 bases and J lost 4, with 15 bases in between. This CDR3 has 15 residues. CDR3 coding DNA: TGTGCCAGCAGCCCGGGTGGGGGAATCACCGGGGAGCTGTTTTTT. It translates to CASSPGGGITGELFF.

DNA of the CDR3: TGTGCCAGCAGTTTCCAGGGTGGTGAAGCTTTCTTT. This gives the protein CASSFQGGEAFF. The gene calls are TRBV6-5 and TRBJ1-1; D is possibly TRBD1 (5 bases). Germline V CDR1 and CDR2: MNHEY, SVGAGI. With 4 bases removed from V and 7 bases from J, the gap between germline ends came to 10 bases. CDR3 length equals 12 residues.

This CDR3 is CASSQFSGRTPNEQFF. CDR3 sequence (DNA): TGTGCCAGCAGCCAATTTAGCGGGAGGACCCCCAATGAGCAGTTCTTC. The gene calls are TRBV14 and TRBJ2-1; the match to TRBD2 covers 10 bases. Germline CDR1 SGHDN, CDR2 FVKESK. V was pared by 2 bases and J by 6 bases, with 7 bases of the junction left unmatched. The CDR3 is 16 residues long. The full variable domain, in which reference TRBV14 and TRBJ2-1 provide the parts outside the CDR3, is EAGVTQFPSHSVIEKGQTVTLRCDPISGHDNLYWYRRVMGKEIKFLLHFVKESKQDESGMPNNRFLAERTGGTYSTLKVQPAELEDSGVYFCASSQFSGRTPNEQFFGPGTRLTVL.

V and J are TRBV7-6 and TRBJ1-1, with 7 bases that match TRBD1. CDR1 is SGHVS, CDR2 FNYEAQ, per germline. The ends lost 3 bases at V and 1 base at J; junction bases unmatched: 8. The CDR3 totals 16 residues. The CDR3: CASSFRLGQRNTEAFF. CDR3 bases: TGTGCCAGCAGCTTTAGGCTGGGACAGCGGAACACTGAAGCTTTCTTT. The full variable domain, rest sourced from reference TRBV7-6 and TRBJ1-1, is GAGVSQSPRYKVTKRGQDVALRCDPISGHVSLYWYRQALGQGPEFLTYFNYEAQQDKSGLPNDRFSAERPEGSISTLTIQRTEQRDSAMYRCASSFRLGQRNTEAFFGQGTRLTVV.

Worth noting for this clonotype: One end of the junction varies from germline; a read error may be responsible. The rearrangement joins TRBV5-6 to TRBJ1-6, with 7 bases matching TRBD1. The CDR3 is 17 residues long. CDR1 is SGHDT and CDR2 is YYEEEE in the germline V gene. CDR3 coding DNA: TGTGCCAACAGCTTGCCCTTGACAGGGTCGGTGAATTCACCCCTCCACTTT. Residues: CANSLPLTGSVNSPLHF.

The chain combines TRBV5-1 with TRBJ1-1; 11 bases agree with TRBD1. With V trimmed by 4 bases and J by 7 bases, 18 bases remained unmatched. The CDR3 loop spans 18 amino acids. In germline, CDR1 is SGHRS, CDR2 YFSETQ. The CDR3 region is CASSLTTAGTGGLGEAFF. The CDR3 DNA reads TGCGCCAGCAGCCTAACAACTGCCGGGACAGGGGGTCTGGGTGAAGCTTTCTTT.